A single sample is the source of the 10 T cell receptor beta chains below, sequenced in a study of T cell changes during pregnancy in multiple sclerosis. Clones were sequenced by immunoSEQ multiplex PCR, and TCRdb holds only the in-frame ones, with some missing. The repertoire holds 40,000 to 50,000 clones, with 94% as singletons. This specimen consisted of CD4+ T cells from peripheral blood mononuclear cells, obtained in the third trimester of pregnancy. The receptors were gathered from a female donor with multiple sclerosis, enrolled in a pregnancy study.

The chain carries TRBV19 and TRBJ1-2; D is ambiguous. The V and J ends lost 4 bases and 8 bases respectively, with 11 bases between them. The germline CDR1 and CDR2 sequences are LNHDA and SQIVND (reference sequence). The CDR3 length is 12 residues. CDR3 sequence: CASSKAPEGYTF. The CDR3 DNA reads as TGTGCCAGTAGTAAGGCCCCGGAGGGCTACACCTTC.

The rearrangement uses TRBV5-6 and TRBJ2-7, with a tentative D call TRBD1 (5 bases). Trimming left V 2 bases short and J 3 bases short, with 12 bases between. Germline V lookup: CDR1 SGHDT, CDR2 YYEEEE. The CDR3 totals 14 residues. CDR3 region: CASSFVGRDYEQYF. The CDR3 nucleotides read TGTGCCAGCAGCTTCGTAGGCAGGGACTACGAGCAGTACTTC. Looking up the rest from reference TRBV5-6 and TRBJ2-7 gives the full variable domain: DAGVTQSPTHLIKTRGQQVTLRCSPKSGHDTVSWYQQALGQGPQFIFQYYEEEERQRGNFPDRFSGHQFPNYSSELNVNALLLGDSALYLCASSFVGRDYEQYFGPGTRLTVT.

The V and J genes are TRBV19 and TRBJ1-2; weak D call: TRBD1 (6 bases). The V end lost 7 bases, the J end lost 4 bases, and 19 bases lay between the germline ends. Germline CDR1 reads LNHDA; CDR2 reads SQIVND (reference sequence). The CDR3 is made up of 15 amino acids. CDR3 DNA sequence: TGTGCCAGTACCAACCCCCCGACAGGACGCTATGGCTACACCTTC. Encoded protein: CASTNPPTGRYGYTF.

This chain connects TRBV11-3 to TRBJ2-1, with 7 bases that match TRBD2. Germline CDR1 and CDR2: SGHNT and YENEEA. The CDR3 sequence is 13 residues long. With V trimmed by 9 bases and J by 7 bases, 9 bases remained unmatched. The CDR3 is CASGGGRTNEQFF. The CDR3 region has the DNA TGTGCCAGTGGGGGGGGACGGACAAATGAGCAGTTCTTC.

V usage is TRBV28 and J usage is TRBJ1-1; 7 nucleotides match TRBD1. The junction had 12 bases not matched to a gene; V was cut back by 5 bases and J by 0 bases. The germline V gene encodes CDR1 MDHEN and CDR2 SYDVKM. CDR3 length: 17 residues. CDR3 in amino acids: CASSDRTGLRMNTEAFF. CDR3 coding DNA: TGTGCCAGCAGTGACCGGACAGGATTACGGATGAACACTGAAGCTTTCTTT.

The chain has TRBV6-5 and TRBJ1-1; tentatively, D is TRBD1 (5 bases). CDR3 length: 14 residues. Germline assignment: CDR1 MNHEY and CDR2 SVGAGI. Trimming took 6 bases from V and 7 from J, leaving 18 bases between them. The CDR3 spells CASSRRGGGSEAFF. CDR3 sequence (DNA): TGTGCCAGCAGCAGGAGGGGTGGGGGTAGTGAAGCTTTCTTT.

The chain joins TRBV6-5 to TRBJ1-2; no clear D gene. Between the trimmed V and J ends, which lost 6 bases and 0 bases, there was a span of 11 bases. The germline gives CDR1 MNHEY, CDR2 SVGAGI. The CDR3 contains 14 residues. The CDR3 spells CASRGGNSNYGYTF. CDR3 DNA: TGTGCCAGCAGGGGCGGGAACTCTAACTATGGCTACACCTTC.

The chain uses TRBV10-3 and TRBJ2-5, with a weak D call TRBD1 (6 bases). This CDR3 is built from 14 residues. The germline V gene encodes CDR1 ENHRY and CDR2 SYGVKD. V lost 7 bases and J lost 5, with 17 bases in between. CDR3 protein: CAIKGEPGEETQYF. CDR3 nucleotide sequence: TGTGCCATCAAGGGGGAGCCGGGTGAGGAGACCCAGTACTTC.

CDR3 in DNA: TGTGCCAGCAGTCGGGACAGCCCGAACACCGGGGAGCTGTTTTTT. Translating gives CASSRDSPNTGELFF. The chain has TRBV7-7 and TRBJ2-2, with 7 nucleotides matching TRBD1. CDR1 is SSHAT and CDR2 is FNYEAQ in the germline V gene (reference sequence). The CDR3 loop spans 15 amino acids. The trim removed 6 bases at V and 0 bases at J, leaving 4 bases unmatched.

CDR3 sequence reads: CASSRTAGAYEQYF. DNA of the CDR3: TGTGCCAGCAGTCGAACAGCGGGAGCCTACGAGCAGTACTTC. The chain employs TRBV28 and TRBJ2-7, with 8 bases fitting TRBD2. The trim removed 5 bases at V and 2 bases at J, leaving 5 bases unmatched. Per germline, CDR1 MDHEN and CDR2 SYDVKM. CDR3 size: 14 residues. Full variable domain (outside the CDR3, taken from reference TRBV28 and TRBJ2-7): DVKVTQSSRYLVKRTGEKVFLECVQDMDHENMFWYRQDPGLGLRLIYFSYDVKMKEKGDIPEGYSVSREKKERFSLILESASTNQTSMYLCASSRTAGAYEQYFGPGTRLTVT.